The next 8 T cell receptor beta chains were all read from a single sample in a study of blood T cell repertoires in COVID-19. Some clones are missing from TCRdb's copy, which holds only in-frame ones; the method was immunoSEQ multiplex PCR. The sample consists of 120,000 to 150,000 clones, about nine tenths of them appearing once. The sample consisted of peripheral blood. Receptors originate from a human donor in a cohort sampled during active COVID-19.

J is TRBJ2-7 and V is TRBV5-1, with 13 bases matching TRBD2. V shed 5 bases and J 1 base; nucleotides not matched to a gene: 6. Germline CDR1 is SGHRS and CDR2 is YFSETQ. The CDR3 totals 16 residues. CDR3 nucleotides: TGCGCCAGCAGTCCCCGGACTAGCGGGAGTTCCTACGAGCAGTACTTC. Its translation is CASSPRTSGSSYEQYF.

The chain links TRBV11-2 to TRBJ2-5; 10 bases fit TRBD2. Germline V gene sequence: CDR1 SGHAT, CDR2 FQNNGV. V dropped 1 base and J dropped 2; count of bases not matched to a gene: 10. This CDR3 has 18 amino acids. The CDR3 here is CASSLGLLLAGNQETQYF. Here the CDR3 DNA reads TGTGCCAGCAGCTTAGGGCTCTTACTAGCGGGGAATCAAGAGACCCAGTACTTC.

The J gene is TRBJ2-7, the V gene TRBV10-3, with 7 positions matching TRBD1. Losses at the gene ends were 5 bases for V and 7 bases for J; bases not matched to a gene: 5. The CDR3 runs 12 residues. CDR1 is ENHRY and CDR2 is SYGVKD in the germline V gene. The CDR3: CAISQTGREQYF. The CDR3 nucleotides read TGTGCCATCAGTCAGACAGGGCGGGAGCAGTACTTC.

The V and J genes are TRBV4-3 and TRBJ2-1, with D perhaps matching TRBD1 (6 bases). In germline, CDR1 is LGHNA, CDR2 YSLEER. The CDR3 covers 15 residues. Trimming removed 0 bases from V and 1 base from J, with 7 bases in between. The CDR3 bases are TGCGCCAGCAGCCAAGACAGGGGATCCTACAATGAGCAGTTCTTC. Protein product: CASSQDRGSYNEQFF.

The chain joins TRBV10-2 to TRBJ2-7; 10 bases fit TRBD2. The CDR3 spans 16 residues. The germline CDR1 and CDR2 sequences are WSHSY and SAAADI. Trimming took 6 bases from V and 7 from J; bases not matched to a gene: 15. The CDR3 is CASRPLAGSSRWEQYF. The CDR3 DNA is TGCGCCAGCAGGCCACTAGCGGGGTCCTCTCGATGGGAGCAGTACTTC.

V usage is TRBV5-1 and J usage is TRBJ2-7; 8 nucleotides align to TRBD2. The CDR3 loop spans 18 amino acids. V lost 5 bases, J lost 7 bases, and 23 bases stayed unmatched. The germline gives CDR1 SGHRS, CDR2 YFSETQ. The CDR3 DNA reads TGCGCCAGCAGATCTTTAATGACTAGCGAGCCTCCCGTGGGGGAGCAGTACTTC. The encoded protein is CASRSLMTSEPPVGEQYF.

The chain couples TRBV4-2 to TRBJ1-5; 8 bases are shared with TRBD1. V shed 1 base and J 7 bases; nucleotides not matched to a gene: 6. This CDR3 has 15 residues. The germline CDR1 and CDR2 sequences are LGHNA and YNFKEQ. This CDR3 is CASSQGQGIGQPQHF. The CDR3, as DNA: TGTGCCAGCAGCCAAGGACAGGGGATTGGGCAGCCCCAGCATTTT.

The genes are TRBV15 and TRBJ2-7; D is perhaps TRBD1 (5 bases). Between the trimmed V and J ends, which lost 0 bases and 3 bases, there was a span of 15 bases. CDR1 is LNHNV and CDR2 is YYDKDF in the germline V gene (reference sequence). CDR3 size: 16 residues. The CDR3 is CATSRDPDSRVYEQYF. Here the CDR3 DNA reads TGTGCCACCAGCAGAGATCCCGACAGCCGTGTCTACGAGCAGTACTTC. Full variable domain (outside the CDR3, taken from reference TRBV15 and TRBJ2-7): DAMVIQNPRYQVTQFGKPVTLSCSQTLNHNVMYWYQQKSSQAPKLLFHYYDKDFNNEADTPDNFQSRRPNTSFCFLDIRSPGLGDTAMYLCATSRDPDSRVYEQYFGPGTRLTVT.